A selection of T cell receptor beta chains follows, all from one sample in a study of CD8 T cells in ankylosing spondylitis. TCRdb called the 5' RACE reads again in MiXCR, with one record for every CDR3 protein. The repertoire holds about 750,000 distinct CDR3 sequences, with 15% to 20% as singletons. The sequenced sample was blood, either unsorted or a sorted T cell fraction (not recorded which). These receptor sequences come from a male donor with ankylosing spondylitis. The CDR3 runs from the conserved cysteine through the conserved F or W. Fields, in order: V gene, J gene, clone size, D gene, CDR3 protein, CDR3 DNA. A D gene is named only where the DNA matches it firmly. The size entry is marked missing in some rows and otherwise reads once, few, many or a size class.

V gene: TRBV10-3; J gene: TRBJ2-5; clone size: -; D gene: TRBD1; CDR3 protein: CAISEPTGGGETQYF; CDR3 DNA: TGTGCCATCAGTGAGCCCACAGGGGGAGGAGAGACCCAGTACTTC
V gene: TRBV5-1; J gene: TRBJ1-4; clone size: -; D gene: -; CDR3 protein: CASSLRETGGAEKLFF; CDR3 DNA: TGCGCCAGCAGCCTCCGGGAGACAGGCGGAGCCGAAAAACTGTTTTTT
V gene: TRBV28; J gene: TRBJ1-1; clone size: few; D gene: -; CDR3 protein: CASSSRGEAFF; CDR3 DNA: TGTGCCAGCAGTTCCCGGGGAGAAGCTTTCTTT
V gene: TRBV4-3; J gene: TRBJ2-5; clone size: -; D gene: -; CDR3 protein: CASSQLTWETQYF; CDR3 DNA: TGCGCCAGCAGCCAACTAACTTGGGAGACCCAGTACTTC
V gene: TRBV3-1; J gene: TRBJ2-1; clone size: -; D gene: TRBD2; CDR3 protein: CASRLSGTNNEQFF; CDR3 DNA: TGTGCCAGCAGACTTAGCGGGACCAACAATGAGCAGTTCTTC
V gene: TRBV3-1; J gene: TRBJ2-1; clone size: few; D gene: TRBD2; CDR3 protein: CASSTDYSGTEQFF; CDR3 DNA: TGTGCCAGCAGCACAGACTATAGCGGGACCGAGCAGTTCTTC
V gene: TRBV7-9; J gene: TRBJ2-1; clone size: many; D gene: -; CDR3 protein: CASSLGLGMSSYNEQFF; CDR3 DNA: TGTGCCAGCAGCTTAGGGCTAGGGATGAGCTCCTACAATGAGCAGTTCTTC
V gene: TRBV5-1; J gene: TRBJ1-1; clone size: few; D gene: -; CDR3 protein: CASSLDSRPNTEAFF; CDR3 DNA: TGCGCCAGCAGCTTGGATAGCCGGCCAAACACTGAAGCTTTCTTT
V gene: TRBV28; J gene: TRBJ2-3; clone size: -; D gene: -; CDR3 protein: CASSATSYLYLISTDTQYF; CDR3 DNA: TGTGCCAGCAGTGCTACTAGTTACCTCTACCTAATTAGCACAGATACGCAGTATTTT
V gene: TRBV7-9; J gene: TRBJ1-4; clone size: -; D gene: TRBD1; CDR3 protein: CASSLWPGGDEKLFF; CDR3 DNA: TGTGCCAGCAGCTTATGGCCAGGGGGGGATGAAAAACTGTTTTTT
V gene: TRBV9; J gene: TRBJ2-5; clone size: -; D gene: -; CDR3 protein: CASSAPGVETQYF; CDR3 DNA: TGTGCCAGCAGCGCCCCGGGGGTGGAGACCCAGTACTTC
V gene: TRBV29-1; J gene: TRBJ2-7; clone size: few; D gene: -; CDR3 protein: CSVKVGEQYF; CDR3 DNA: TGCAGCGTCAAAGTGGGTGAGCAGTACTTC
V gene: TRBV10-2; J gene: TRBJ1-1; clone size: -; D gene: -; CDR3 protein: CASSETEWNTEAFF; CDR3 DNA: TGCGCCAGCAGTGAGACGGAATGGAACACTGAAGCTTTCTTT
V gene: TRBV18; J gene: TRBJ2-4; clone size: many; D gene: -; CDR3 protein: CASSQIELTPKYF; CDR3 DNA: TGTGCCAGCTCACAAATTGAACTGACTCCGAAGTACTTC
V gene: TRBV19; J gene: TRBJ1-1; clone size: -; D gene: -; CDR3 protein: CASRTEGTLTEAFF; CDR3 DNA: TGTGCCAGTAGAACCGAGGGCACCCTCACTGAAGCTTTCTTT
V gene: TRBV4-2; J gene: TRBJ2-1; clone size: -; D gene: -; CDR3 protein: CASSQAGGSSYNEQFF; CDR3 DNA: TGTGCCAGCAGCCAAGCCGGGGGTAGCTCCTACAATGAGCAGTTCTTC
V gene: TRBV7-7; J gene: TRBJ2-1; clone size: few; D gene: TRBD2; CDR3 protein: CASSLGTSGTGEQFF; CDR3 DNA: TGTGCTAGCAGCTTGGGGACTAGCGGGACTGGAGAGCAGTTCTTC
V gene: TRBV27; J gene: TRBJ2-1; clone size: few; D gene: TRBD2; CDR3 protein: CASSKTSGSSYNEQFF; CDR3 DNA: TGTGCCAGCAGTAAGACTAGCGGGAGCTCCTACAATGAGCAGTTCTTC
V gene: TRBV11-2; J gene: TRBJ1-5; clone size: -; D gene: -; CDR3 protein: CASSLSGPNNQPQHF; CDR3 DNA: TGTGCCAGCAGCTTATCCGGGCCCAACAATCAGCCCCAGCATTTT
V gene: TRBV20-1; J gene: TRBJ2-1; clone size: few; D gene: -; CDR3 protein: CSALPLTRSYNEQFF; CDR3 DNA: TGCAGTGCTCTCCCCCTAACCCGCTCCTACAATGAGCAGTTCTTC
V gene: TRBV12-3/TRBV12-4; J gene: TRBJ1-1; clone size: many; D gene: -; CDR3 protein: CASSLSRGPEAFF; CDR3 DNA: TGTGCCAGCAGTTTATCCAGGGGACCCGAAGCTTTCTTT
V gene: TRBV5-6; J gene: TRBJ1-1; clone size: -; D gene: TRBD1; CDR3 protein: CASSLFDRGRNTEAFF; CDR3 DNA: TGTGCCAGCAGCTTGTTCGACAGGGGGAGAAACACTGAAGCTTTCTTT
V gene: TRBV20-1; J gene: TRBJ2-1; clone size: many; D gene: -; CDR3 protein: CSAPRLDHNEQFF; CDR3 DNA: TGCAGTGCTCCTAGACTGGATCACAATGAGCAGTTCTTC
V gene: TRBV5-1; J gene: TRBJ2-2; clone size: few; D gene: -; CDR3 protein: CASSLAVREYYSQNTGELFF; CDR3 DNA: TGCGCCAGCAGCTTGGCCGTCAGGGAATATTACTCGCAGAACACCGGGGAGCTGTTTTTT
V gene: TRBV4-2; J gene: TRBJ2-2; clone size: -; D gene: TRBD1; CDR3 protein: CASSLQTGVNTGELFF; CDR3 DNA: TGTGCCAGCAGCCTCCAGACAGGGGTGAACACCGGGGAGCTGTTTTTT
V gene: TRBV29-1; J gene: TRBJ1-2; clone size: -; D gene: -; CDR3 protein: CSVVLTAEAWGYTF; CDR3 DNA: TGCAGCGTTGTCTTAACGGCTGAGGCGTGGGGCTACACCTTC
V gene: TRBV12-3/TRBV12-4; J gene: TRBJ1-2; clone size: -; D gene: -; CDR3 protein: CASSPRQHGYTF; CDR3 DNA: TGTGCCAGCAGTCCACGACAGCATGGCTACACCTTC
V gene: TRBV5-1; J gene: TRBJ1-1; clone size: -; D gene: -; CDR3 protein: CASSYQAGQDEAFF; CDR3 DNA: TGCGCCAGCAGCTACCAGGCCGGGCAGGATGAAGCTTTCTTT
V gene: TRBV20-1; J gene: TRBJ2-1; clone size: few; D gene: TRBD2; CDR3 protein: CSPIGTSGRFYNEQFF; CDR3 DNA: TGCAGTCCTATAGGGACTAGCGGGAGGTTCTACAATGAGCAGTTCTTC
V gene: TRBV29-1; J gene: TRBJ2-1; clone size: -; D gene: TRBD1; CDR3 protein: CSVEDPQGQGRGNEQFF; CDR3 DNA: TGCAGCGTTGAAGATCCACAAGGACAGGGGAGGGGGAATGAGCAGTTCTTC
V gene: TRBV7-2; J gene: TRBJ1-2; clone size: -; D gene: -; CDR3 protein: CASSFEDSLFFYGYTF; CDR3 DNA: TGTGCCAGCAGCTTCGAGGACAGCTTGTTTTTCTATGGCTACACCTTC
V gene: TRBV29-1; J gene: TRBJ2-7; clone size: few; D gene: -; CDR3 protein: CSAFLTGTAGWEQYF; CDR3 DNA: TGCAGCGCTTTCCTAACCGGGACAGCGGGATGGGAGCAGTACTTC
V gene: TRBV20-1; J gene: TRBJ2-2; clone size: many; D gene: TRBD2; CDR3 protein: CSAPRLAGDLNTGELFF; CDR3 DNA: TGCAGTGCTCCAAGACTAGCGGGAGACCTGAACACCGGGGAGCTGTTTTTT
V gene: TRBV27; J gene: TRBJ2-1; clone size: -; D gene: -; CDR3 protein: CASSGKGGSSYNEQFF; CDR3 DNA: TGTGCCAGCAGTGGAAAAGGGGGGAGCTCCTACAATGAGCAGTTCTTC
V gene: TRBV6-1; J gene: TRBJ2-1; clone size: -; D gene: TRBD2; CDR3 protein: CASRAGGGNEQFF; CDR3 DNA: TGTGCCAGCAGGGCGGGAGGCGGGAATGAGCAGTTCTTC
V gene: TRBV5-1; J gene: TRBJ2-3; clone size: -; D gene: -; CDR3 protein: CASSVRGPPGDTQYF; CDR3 DNA: TGCGCCAGCAGCGTCCGGGGACCCCCCGGAGATACGCAGTATTTT
V gene: TRBV4-1; J gene: TRBJ1-6; clone size: few; D gene: -; CDR3 protein: CASSQVLRGTPLHF; CDR3 DNA: TGCGCCAGCAGCCAAGTCTTACGAGGTACACCCCTCCACTTT
V gene: TRBV27; J gene: TRBJ2-7; clone size: few; D gene: -; CDR3 protein: CASGKRDGPYEQYF; CDR3 DNA: TGTGCCAGCGGAAAACGGGACGGCCCCTACGAGCAGTACTTC
V gene: TRBV7-2; J gene: TRBJ1-2; clone size: -; D gene: TRBD1; CDR3 protein: CASSQGGTGDYGYTF; CDR3 DNA: TGTGCCAGCAGCCAAGGGGGTACAGGGGATTATGGCTACACCTTC
V gene: TRBV12-3/TRBV12-4; J gene: TRBJ2-1; clone size: once; D gene: -; CDR3 protein: CASSLGGTDIKGEQFF; CDR3 DNA: TGTGCCAGCAGTTTAGGTGGGACGGACATAAAGGGTGAGCAGTTCTTC
V gene: TRBV5-1; J gene: TRBJ2-7; clone size: -; D gene: -; CDR3 protein: CASSLSPAEYF; CDR3 DNA: TGCGCCAGCAGCCTGAGTCCAGCTGAGTACTTC
V gene: TRBV7-6; J gene: TRBJ2-1; clone size: few; D gene: -; CDR3 protein: CASSLVGSSYPNEQFF; CDR3 DNA: TGTGCCAGCAGCTTAGTAGGGTCTAGTTATCCGAATGAGCAGTTCTTC
V gene: TRBV7-9; J gene: TRBJ2-1; clone size: few; D gene: -; CDR3 protein: CASFQTGSSYNEQFF; CDR3 DNA: TGTGCCAGCTTCCAGACGGGGAGCTCCTACAATGAGCAGTTCTTC
V gene: TRBV5-8; J gene: TRBJ2-3; clone size: few; D gene: -; CDR3 protein: CASSLERTPTDTQYF; CDR3 DNA: TGTGCCAGCAGCTTGGAACGGACCCCCACAGATACGCAGTATTTT
V gene: TRBV7-3; J gene: TRBJ2-1; clone size: -; D gene: TRBD2; CDR3 protein: CASSSSTSARSEQFF; CDR3 DNA: TGTGCCAGCAGCTCCTCGACTAGCGCTCGATCTGAGCAGTTCTTC
V gene: TRBV5-1; J gene: TRBJ2-7; clone size: -; D gene: TRBD2; CDR3 protein: CASSVGLAGLYEQYF; CDR3 DNA: TGCGCCAGCAGCGTTGGACTAGCGGGTCTCTACGAGCAGTACTTC
V gene: TRBV4-2; J gene: TRBJ1-3; clone size: few; D gene: -; CDR3 protein: CASSQAAKGTGNTIYF; CDR3 DNA: TGTGCCAGCAGCCAAGCGGCGAAAGGTACTGGAAACACCATATATTTT
V gene: TRBV5-6; J gene: TRBJ2-3; clone size: once; D gene: TRBD1; CDR3 protein: CASSPTGVYTDTQYF; CDR3 DNA: TGTGCCAGCAGCCCAACAGGGGTTTACACAGATACGCAGTATTTT
V gene: TRBV2; J gene: TRBJ1-5; clone size: -; D gene: TRBD1; CDR3 protein: CASSATGTGRPQHF; CDR3 DNA: TGTGCCAGCAGCGCGACAGGGACGGGACGGCCCCAGCATTTT
V gene: TRBV12-3/TRBV12-4; J gene: TRBJ1-4; clone size: -; D gene: -; CDR3 protein: CASSSPFGDEKLFF; CDR3 DNA: TGTGCCAGCAGTTCACCCTTCGGGGATGAAAAACTGTTTTTT
V gene: TRBV11-2; J gene: TRBJ2-3; clone size: -; D gene: -; CDR3 protein: CASSLARSRSTDTQYF; CDR3 DNA: TGTGCCAGCAGCCTAGCTCGTAGCAGAAGCACAGATACGCAGTATTTT